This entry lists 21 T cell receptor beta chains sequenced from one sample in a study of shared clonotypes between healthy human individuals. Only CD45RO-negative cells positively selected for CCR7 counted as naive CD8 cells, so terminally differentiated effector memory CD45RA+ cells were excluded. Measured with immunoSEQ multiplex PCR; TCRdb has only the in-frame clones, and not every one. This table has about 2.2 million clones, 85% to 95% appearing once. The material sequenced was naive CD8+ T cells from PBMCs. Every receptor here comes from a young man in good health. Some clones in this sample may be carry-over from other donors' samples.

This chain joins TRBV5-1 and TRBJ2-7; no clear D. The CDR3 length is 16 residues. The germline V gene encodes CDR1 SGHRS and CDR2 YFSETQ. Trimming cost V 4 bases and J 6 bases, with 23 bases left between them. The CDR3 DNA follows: TGCGCCAGCAGCCGAATCGGGCCCCTGGATTTGGGCGAGCAGTACTTC. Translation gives CASSRIGPLDLGEQYF.

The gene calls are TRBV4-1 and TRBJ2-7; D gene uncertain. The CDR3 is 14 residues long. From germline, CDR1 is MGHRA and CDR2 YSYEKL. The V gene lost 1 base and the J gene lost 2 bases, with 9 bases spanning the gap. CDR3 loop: CASSQVVLTYEQYF. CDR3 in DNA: TGCGCCAGCAGCCAAGTCGTCCTAACCTACGAGCAGTACTTC.

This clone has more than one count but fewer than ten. In DNA form, the CDR3 reads TGTGCCATCAGTGAAGACAGGGTTGGGACGAACACTGAAGCTTTCTTT. It encodes CAISEDRVGTNTEAFF. The rearrangement joins TRBV10-3 to TRBJ1-1; 7 bases fit TRBD1. This CDR3 comprises 16 residues. Unmatched junction bases numbered 8, after V lost 3 bases and J lost 1 base. The V gene's germline CDR1 is ENHRY and CDR2 SYGVKD.

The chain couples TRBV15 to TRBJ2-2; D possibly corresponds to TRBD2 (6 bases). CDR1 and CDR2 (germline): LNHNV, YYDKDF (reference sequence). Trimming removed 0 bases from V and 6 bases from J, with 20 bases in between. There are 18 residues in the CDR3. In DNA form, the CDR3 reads TGTGCCACCAGCAGAGATGATCCTCGGACTACTTGGGCCGGGGAGCTGTTTTTT. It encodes CATSRDDPRTTWAGELFF.

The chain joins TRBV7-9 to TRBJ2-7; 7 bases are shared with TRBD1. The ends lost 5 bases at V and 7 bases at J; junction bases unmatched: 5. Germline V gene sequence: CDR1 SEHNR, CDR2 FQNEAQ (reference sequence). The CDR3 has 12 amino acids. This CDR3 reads CASSRQGEEQYF. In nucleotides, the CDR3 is TGTGCCAGCAGCCGACAGGGCGAGGAGCAGTACTTC.

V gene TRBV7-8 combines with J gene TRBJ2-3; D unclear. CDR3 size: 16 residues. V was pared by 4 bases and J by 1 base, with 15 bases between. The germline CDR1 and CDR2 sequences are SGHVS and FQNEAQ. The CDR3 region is CASSYVRGTGTDTQYF. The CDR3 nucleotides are TGTGCCAGCAGCTATGTTCGCGGCACGGGCACAGATACGCAGTATTTT. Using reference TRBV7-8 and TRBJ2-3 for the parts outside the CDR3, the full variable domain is GAGVSQSPRYKVAKRGQDVALRCDPISGHVSLFWYQQALGQGPEFLTYFQNEAQLDKSGLPSDRFFAERPEGSVSTLKIQRTQQEDSAVYLCASSYVRGTGTDTQYFGPGTRLTVL.

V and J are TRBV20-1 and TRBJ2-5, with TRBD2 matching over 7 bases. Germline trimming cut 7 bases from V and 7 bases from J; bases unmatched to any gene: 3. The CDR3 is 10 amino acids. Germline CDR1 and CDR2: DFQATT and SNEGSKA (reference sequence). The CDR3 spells CSGREGTQYF. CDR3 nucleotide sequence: TGCAGTGGCAGGGAGGGGACCCAGTACTTC.

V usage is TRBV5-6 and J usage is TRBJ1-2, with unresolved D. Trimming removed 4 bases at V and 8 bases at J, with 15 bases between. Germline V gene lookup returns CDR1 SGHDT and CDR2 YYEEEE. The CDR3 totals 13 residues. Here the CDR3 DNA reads TGTGCCAGCAGCCTCAGTGCCGTCCGCGGCTACACCTTC. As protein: CASSLSAVRGYTF.

CDR3 protein: CASSSPRSGNPQHF. CDR3 bases: TGTGCCAGCAGTTCCCCGAGATCCGGTAATCCCCAGCATTTT. The chain uses TRBV27 and TRBJ1-5; no definite D call. This CDR3 is 14 amino acids long. V lost 4 bases to trimming and J lost 10 bases, with 17 bases between them. Germline values: CDR1 MNHEY, CDR2 SMNVEV (reference sequence).

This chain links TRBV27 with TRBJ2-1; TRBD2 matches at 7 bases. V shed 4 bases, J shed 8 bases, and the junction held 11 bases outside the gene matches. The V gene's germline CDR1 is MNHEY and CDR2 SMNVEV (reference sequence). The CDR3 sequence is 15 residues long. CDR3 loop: CASSWDPGGGDEQFF. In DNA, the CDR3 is TGTGCCAGCAGTTGGGACCCCGGGGGAGGGGATGAGCAGTTCTTC.

The CDR3 spells CSVLGLAGEYEQYF. The CDR3, as DNA: TGCAGCGTTCTGGGACTAGCGGGAGAGTACGAGCAGTACTTC. The chain uses TRBV29-1 and TRBJ2-7; 14 bases are a match to TRBD2. Germline V gene data show CDR1 as SQVTM and CDR2 as ANQGSEA. This CDR3 comprises 14 residues. Trimming at V came to 5 bases and at J to 4 bases, leaving 4 bases not matched to a gene.

The DNA for the CDR3 is TGTGCCAGCAGAGACCCCAAACACCCCTCTGGGGCCAACGTCCTGACTTTC. This codes for CASRDPKHPSGANVLTF. The rearrangement uses TRBV9 and TRBJ2-6; D is uncertain. The CDR3 runs 17 residues. The V and J ends lost 5 bases and 0 bases respectively, with 15 bases between them. The germline V gene encodes CDR1 SGDLS and CDR2 YYNGEE.

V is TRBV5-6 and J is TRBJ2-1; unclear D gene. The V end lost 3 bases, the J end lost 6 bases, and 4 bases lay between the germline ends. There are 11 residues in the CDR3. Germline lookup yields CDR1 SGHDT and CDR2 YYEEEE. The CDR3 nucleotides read TGTGCCAGCAGCTACACCAATGAGCAGTTCTTC. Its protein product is CASSYTNEQFF.

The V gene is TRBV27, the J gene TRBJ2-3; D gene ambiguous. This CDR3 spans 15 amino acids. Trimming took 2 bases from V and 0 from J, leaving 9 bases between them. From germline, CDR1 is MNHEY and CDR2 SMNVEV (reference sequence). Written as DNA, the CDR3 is TGTGCCAGCAGTTTAACGACGGAAAGCACAGATACGCAGTATTTT. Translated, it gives CASSLTTESTDTQYF.

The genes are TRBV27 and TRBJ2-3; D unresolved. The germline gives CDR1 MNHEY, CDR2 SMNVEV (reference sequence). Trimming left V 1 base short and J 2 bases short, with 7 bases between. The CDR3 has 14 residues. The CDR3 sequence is CASSLYSSTDTQYF. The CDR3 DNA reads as TGTGCCAGCAGTTTATACAGTTCCACAGATACGCAGTATTTT.

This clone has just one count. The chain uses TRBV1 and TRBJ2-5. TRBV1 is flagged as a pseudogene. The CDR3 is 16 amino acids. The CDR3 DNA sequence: TGCACCAGCAGCCCCACCAAGGGTCGAGACCAAGAGACCCAGTACTTC. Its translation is CTSSPTKGRDQETQYF.

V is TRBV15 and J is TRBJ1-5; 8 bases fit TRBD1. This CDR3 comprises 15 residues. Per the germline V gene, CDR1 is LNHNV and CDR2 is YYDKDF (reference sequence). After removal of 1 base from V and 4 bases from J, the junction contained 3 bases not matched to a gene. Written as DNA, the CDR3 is TGTGCCACCAGCAGAGGTCGGACAGGGAATCAGCCCCAGCATTTT. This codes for CATSRGRTGNQPQHF.

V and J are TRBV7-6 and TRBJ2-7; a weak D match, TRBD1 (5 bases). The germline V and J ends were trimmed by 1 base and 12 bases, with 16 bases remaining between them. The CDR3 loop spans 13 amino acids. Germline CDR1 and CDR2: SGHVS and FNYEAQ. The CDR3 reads CASSLVGSGRTYF. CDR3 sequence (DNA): TGTGCCAGCAGCTTAGTGGGTTCAGGGCGAACGTACTTC.

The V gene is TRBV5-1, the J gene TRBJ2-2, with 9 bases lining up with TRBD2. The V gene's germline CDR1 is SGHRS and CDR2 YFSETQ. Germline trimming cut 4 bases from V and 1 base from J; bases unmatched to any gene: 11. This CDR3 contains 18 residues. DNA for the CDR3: TGCGCCAGCAGCCGGGATGAAATAGCGGGAGAGAACACCGGGGAGCTGTTTTTT. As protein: CASSRDEIAGENTGELFF.

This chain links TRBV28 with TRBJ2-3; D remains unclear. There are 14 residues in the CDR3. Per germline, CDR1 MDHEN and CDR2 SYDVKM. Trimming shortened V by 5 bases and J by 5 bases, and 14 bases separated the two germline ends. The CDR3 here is CASSTSLWGDTQYF. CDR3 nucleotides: TGTGCCAGCAGTACGAGTCTATGGGGAGATACGCAGTATTTT.

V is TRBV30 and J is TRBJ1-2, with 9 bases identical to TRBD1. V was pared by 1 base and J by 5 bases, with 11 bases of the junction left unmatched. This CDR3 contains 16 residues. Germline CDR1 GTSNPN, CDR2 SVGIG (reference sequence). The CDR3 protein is CAWSGATDRGVYGYTF. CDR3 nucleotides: TGTGCCTGGAGTGGCGCGACGGACAGGGGAGTTTATGGCTACACCTTC.